This T cell receptor beta chain emerged from a study of radiation and T cells in renal cell carcinoma. Clones were sequenced by immunoSEQ multiplex PCR, and TCRdb holds only the in-frame ones, with some missing. This sample has 150,000 or so clones; nearly 90% occur once, and the top ten carry more than 10%. Regarding this clone: Antigen unknown.

CDR1 and CDR2 from the germline V gene are MNHNS and SASEGT. Trimming took 4 bases from V and 8 from J; bases not matched to a gene: 9. The CDR3 length is 15 residues. As to time point: baseline pretreatment blood. Treatment given: 15 Gy SBRT to primary tumor, nephrectomy 4 weeks later. Clear cell pathology was present in this patient's renal cell carcinoma. Study-wide results and limits: Pretreatment tumor biopsies were lacking, so baseline clonotypes are unknown. Top tumor clonotypes rose in blood 2 weeks post-radiation, then contracted.

The J gene is TRBJ2-1, the V gene TRBV6-1; 9 bases line up with TRBD1. This material consisted of blood, taken from a patient whose treatment included radiotherapy and nephrectomy. This clonotype was sampled from a woman aged 45-65 years with renal cell carcinoma. The CDR3 DNA is TGTGCCAGCAGTGCCCGGGACAGGGAATTCGATGAGCAGTTCTTC. Translating it yields CASSARDREFDEQFF.